These 8 T cell receptor beta chains originate from one sample sequenced in a study of beta chain features in type 1 diabetes. Their cognate antigens are unknown. All of the isolated RNA was reverse transcribed, so expressed TCRB transcripts were sequenced. Repertoires were generated with immunoSEQ multiplex PCR, while TCRdb's copy carries only in-frame clones and drops some. The sample contains around 260,000 clones, 20% of which appear only once. The study, taken as a whole, reports: Moderate but significant shortening of TCRB CDR3s was recorded in all four CD4+ subsets from Type 1 diabetes patients.

Material for sequencing was naive CD4+ T cells from blood. The receptors were sampled from a woman in her thirties or forties with type 1 diabetes.

The table lists this clone with a few counts. The chain uses TRBV6-1 and TRBJ2-7, with D possibly being TRBD1 (5 bases). In germline, CDR1 is MNHNS, CDR2 SASEGT. The length of the CDR3 is 14 residues. V shed 8 bases and J shed 0 bases, with 14 bases lying between them. The CDR3 DNA reads TGTGCCAGCGTATCAGGGCCCAACTCCTACGAGCAGTACTTC. It encodes CASVSGPNSYEQYF.

This CDR3 reads CASSSVDRGHEQFF. The CDR3 DNA sequence: TGTGCCAGCAGCTCCGTGGACAGGGGACATGAGCAGTTCTTC. J is TRBJ2-1 and V is TRBV7-2, with 9 bases that match TRBD1. The V gene's germline CDR1 is SGHTA and CDR2 FQGNSA. V lost 4 bases, J lost 8 bases, and 6 bases stayed unmatched. CDR3 length equals 14 residues.

This clone was counted between two and nine times. The chain uses TRBV9 and TRBJ1-5; D unresolved. Trimming removed 5 bases from V and 8 bases from J, with 11 bases in between. The CDR3 length is 12 residues. Germline CDR1 and CDR2: SGDLS and YYNGEE. The CDR3 DNA reads TGTGCCAGCAGTCCCCAGAAGAAGCCCCAGCATTTT. Residues: CASSPQKKPQHF.

With respect to this clone: Relative to the germline gene, one junction end is altered; a read error may explain this. The gene calls are TRBV6-5 and TRBJ2-7; possible D gene TRBD2, 7 bases. CDR1 MNHEY and CDR2 SVGAGI come from the germline V gene. The CDR3 totals 14 residues. The CDR3 DNA follows: TGTGCCAGCAGTCCTAGCGGAGGGGGTTACGTGCAGTACTTC. As protein: CASSPSGGGYVQYF.

The chain recombines TRBV7-9 with TRBJ1-5; the match to TRBD1 covers 7 bases. CDR1 SEHNR and CDR2 FQNEAQ come from the germline V gene (reference sequence). V shed 5 bases and J 3 bases; nucleotides not matched to a gene: 10. This CDR3 has 16 residues. The CDR3 DNA reads TGTGCCAGCAGCCAAGAGACAGGGACTTTCAATCAGCCCCAGCATTTT. It specifies CASSQETGTFNQPQHF.

Worth noting for this clone: Other DNA sequences in the same sample also yield this CDR3. This chain uses TRBV18 with TRBJ2-5; D is ambiguous. Trimming left V 3 bases short and J 5 bases short, with 7 bases between. Per germline, CDR1 KGHSH and CDR2 LQKENI. This CDR3 spans 12 amino acids. CDR3 sequence reads: CASSPAGETQYF. The DNA for the CDR3 is TGTGCCAGCTCACCGGCCGGGGAGACCCAGTACTTC.

This clone has more than one count but fewer than ten. V usage is TRBV5-1 and J usage is TRBJ2-2, with TRBD1 identical over 9 bases. CDR3 size: 15 residues. Germline CDR1 SGHRS, CDR2 YFSETQ. V shed 0 bases, J shed 7 bases, and the junction held 4 bases outside the gene matches. As DNA, the CDR3 is TGCGCCAGCAGCTTGGGGACAGGGGACCTCGGGGAGCTGTTTTTT. This gives the protein CASSLGTGDLGELFF.

As concerns this clone: Other DNA sequences in the same sample also yield this CDR3. This rearrangement joins TRBV2 to TRBJ1-2; no clear D. The CDR3 has 12 amino acids. V lost 8 bases and J lost 4, with 11 bases in between. Germline CDR1 is SNHLY and CDR2 is FYNNEI. The CDR3 reads CASRSGPYGYTF. The DNA for the CDR3 is TGTGCCAGCCGCAGCGGCCCCTATGGCTACACCTTC. The entire variable domain, with the rest obtained from reference TRBV2 and TRBJ1-2, is as follows: EPEVTQTPSHQVTQMGQEVILRCVPISNHLYFYWYRQILGQKVEFLVSFYNNEISEKSEIFDDQFSVERPDGSNFTLKIRSTKLEDSAMYFCASRSGPYGYTFGSGTRLTVV.